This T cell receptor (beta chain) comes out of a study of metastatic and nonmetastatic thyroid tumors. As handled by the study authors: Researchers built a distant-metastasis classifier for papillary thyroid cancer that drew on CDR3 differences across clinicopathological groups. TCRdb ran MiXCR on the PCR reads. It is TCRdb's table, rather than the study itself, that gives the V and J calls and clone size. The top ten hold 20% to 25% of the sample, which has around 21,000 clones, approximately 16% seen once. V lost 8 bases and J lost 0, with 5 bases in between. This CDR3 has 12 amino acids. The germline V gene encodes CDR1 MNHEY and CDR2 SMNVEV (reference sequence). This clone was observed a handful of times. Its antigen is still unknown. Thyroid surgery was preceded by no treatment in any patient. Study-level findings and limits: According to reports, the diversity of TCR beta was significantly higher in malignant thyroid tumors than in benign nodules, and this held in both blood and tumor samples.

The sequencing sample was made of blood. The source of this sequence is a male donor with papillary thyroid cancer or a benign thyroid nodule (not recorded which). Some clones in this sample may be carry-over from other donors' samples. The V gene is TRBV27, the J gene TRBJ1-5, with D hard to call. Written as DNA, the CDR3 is TGTGCCAGCGGGTATAGCAATCAGCCCCAGCATTTT. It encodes CASGYSNQPQHF.